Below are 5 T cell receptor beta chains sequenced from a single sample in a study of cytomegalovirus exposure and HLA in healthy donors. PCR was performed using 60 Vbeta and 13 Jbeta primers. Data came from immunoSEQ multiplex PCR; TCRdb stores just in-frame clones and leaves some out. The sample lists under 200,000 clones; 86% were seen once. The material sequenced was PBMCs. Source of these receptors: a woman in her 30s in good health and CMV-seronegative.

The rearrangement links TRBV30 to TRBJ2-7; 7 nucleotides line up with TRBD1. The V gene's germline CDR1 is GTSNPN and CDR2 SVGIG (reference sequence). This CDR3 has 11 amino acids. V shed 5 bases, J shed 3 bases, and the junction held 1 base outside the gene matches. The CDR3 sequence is CAWGDSYEQYF. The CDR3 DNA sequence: TGTGCCTGGGGGGACAGCTACGAGCAGTACTTC.

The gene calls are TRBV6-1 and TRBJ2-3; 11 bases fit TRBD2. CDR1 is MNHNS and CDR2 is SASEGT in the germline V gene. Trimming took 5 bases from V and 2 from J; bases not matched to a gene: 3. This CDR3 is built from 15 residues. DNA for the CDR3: TGTGCCAGCAGTCCACTAGCGGGGGCCACAGATACGCAGTATTTT. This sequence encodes CASSPLAGATDTQYF.

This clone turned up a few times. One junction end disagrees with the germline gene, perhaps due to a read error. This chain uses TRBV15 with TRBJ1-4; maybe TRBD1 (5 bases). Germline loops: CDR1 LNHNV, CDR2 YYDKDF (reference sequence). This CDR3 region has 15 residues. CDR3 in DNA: TGTGCCACCATCAGACTCCCGACAGCAGAGGAAAAACTGTTTTTT. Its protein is CATIRLPTAEEKLFF.

CDR3 DNA: TGTGCCAGCAGCTTCCCGGGACAGGTCGAAAAACTGTTTTTT. It translates to CASSFPGQVEKLFF. The chain is built from TRBV7-9 and TRBJ1-4, with 8 bases aligning to TRBD1. Germline trimming cut 3 bases from V and 8 bases from J; bases unmatched to any gene: 5. CDR1 is SEHNR, CDR2 FQNEAQ, per germline (reference sequence). CDR3 size: 14 residues.

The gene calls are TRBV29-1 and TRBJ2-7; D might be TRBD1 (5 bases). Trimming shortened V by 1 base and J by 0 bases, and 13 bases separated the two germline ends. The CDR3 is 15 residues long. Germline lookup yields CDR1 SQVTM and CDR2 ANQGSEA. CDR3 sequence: CSVEAEGVSSYEQYF. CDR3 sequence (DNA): TGCAGCGTTGAAGCGGAAGGGGTCAGCTCCTACGAGCAGTACTTC.